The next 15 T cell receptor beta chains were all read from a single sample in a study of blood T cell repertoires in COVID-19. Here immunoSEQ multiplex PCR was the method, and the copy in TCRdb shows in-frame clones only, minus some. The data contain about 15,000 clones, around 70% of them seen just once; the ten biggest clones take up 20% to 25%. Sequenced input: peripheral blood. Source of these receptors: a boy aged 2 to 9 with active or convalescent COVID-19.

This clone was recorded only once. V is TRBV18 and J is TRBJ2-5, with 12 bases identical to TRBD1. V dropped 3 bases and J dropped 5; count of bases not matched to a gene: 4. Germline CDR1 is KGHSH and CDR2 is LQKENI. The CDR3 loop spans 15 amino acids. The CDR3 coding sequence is TGTGCCAGCTCACCGGGACAGGGGGCGACGGAGACCCAGTACTTC. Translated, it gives CASSPGQGATETQYF.

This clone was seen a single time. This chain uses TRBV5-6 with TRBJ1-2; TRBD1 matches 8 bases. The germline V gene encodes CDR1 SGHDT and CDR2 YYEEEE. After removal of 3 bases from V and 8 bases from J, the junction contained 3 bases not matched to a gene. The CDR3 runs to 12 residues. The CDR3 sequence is CASSWTGTGYTF. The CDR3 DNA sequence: TGTGCCAGCAGCTGGACAGGGACCGGCTACACCTTC.

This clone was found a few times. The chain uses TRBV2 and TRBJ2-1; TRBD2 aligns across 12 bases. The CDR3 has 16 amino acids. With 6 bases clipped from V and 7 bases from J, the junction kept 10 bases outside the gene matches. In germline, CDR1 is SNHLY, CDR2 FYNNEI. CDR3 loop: CASRGPSGRARNEQFF. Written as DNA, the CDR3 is TGTGCCAGCAGGGGGCCTAGCGGGAGGGCGAGGAATGAGCAGTTCTTC.

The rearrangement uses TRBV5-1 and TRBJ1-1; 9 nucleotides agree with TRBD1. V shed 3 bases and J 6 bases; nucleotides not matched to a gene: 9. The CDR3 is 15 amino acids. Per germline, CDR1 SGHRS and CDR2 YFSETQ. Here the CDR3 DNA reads TGCGCCAGCAGCTCAACAGGGGGCGACGGGTCTGAAGCTTTCTTT. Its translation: CASSSTGGDGSEAFF.

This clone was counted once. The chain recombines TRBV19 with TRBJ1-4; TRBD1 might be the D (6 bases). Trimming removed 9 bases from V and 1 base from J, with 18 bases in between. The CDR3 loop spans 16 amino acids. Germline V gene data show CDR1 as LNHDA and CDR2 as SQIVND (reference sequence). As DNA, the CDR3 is TGTGCCAGCCGTCCCGGGACAAAGGGAACTAATGAAAAACTGTTTTTT. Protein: CASRPGTKGTNEKLFF.

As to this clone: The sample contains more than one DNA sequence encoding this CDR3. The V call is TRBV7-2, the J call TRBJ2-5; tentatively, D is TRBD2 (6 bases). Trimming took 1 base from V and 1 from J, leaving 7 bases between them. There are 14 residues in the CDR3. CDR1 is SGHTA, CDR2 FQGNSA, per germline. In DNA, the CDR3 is TGTGCCAGCAGCTTAGTCGGGGGCCAAGAGACCCAGTACTTC. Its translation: CASSLVGGQETQYF.

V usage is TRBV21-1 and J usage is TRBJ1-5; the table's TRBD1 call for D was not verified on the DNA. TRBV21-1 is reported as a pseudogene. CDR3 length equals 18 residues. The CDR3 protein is CASSRYYQGIGSNQPQHF. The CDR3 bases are TGTGCCAGCAGCCGTTACTATCAGGGGATCGGAAGCAATCAGCCCCAGCATTTT.

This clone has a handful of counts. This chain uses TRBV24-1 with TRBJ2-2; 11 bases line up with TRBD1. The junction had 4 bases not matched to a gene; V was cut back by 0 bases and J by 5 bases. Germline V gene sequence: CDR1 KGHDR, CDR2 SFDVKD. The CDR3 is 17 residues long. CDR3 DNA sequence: TGTGCCACCAGTGATTTGGTGGGGACAGGGGGTACCGGGGAGCTGTTTTTT. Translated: CATSDLVGTGGTGELFF.

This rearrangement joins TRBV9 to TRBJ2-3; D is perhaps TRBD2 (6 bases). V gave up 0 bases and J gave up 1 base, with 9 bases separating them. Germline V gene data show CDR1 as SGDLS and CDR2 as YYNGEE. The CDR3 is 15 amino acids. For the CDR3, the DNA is TGTGCCAGCAGCGTAGGATCGGGGGGCACAGATACGCAGTATTTT. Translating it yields CASSVGSGGTDTQYF.

CDR3 in DNA: TGTGCCAGCTCGCAGCAAGTGGGGGACAGTCATTACGAGCAGTACTTC. Protein sequence: CASSQQVGDSHYEQYF. This chain connects TRBV18 to TRBJ2-7; 7 nucleotides line up with TRBD1. V was pared by 6 bases and J by 4 bases, with 15 bases of the junction left unmatched. This CDR3 comprises 16 residues. Germline CDR1 reads KGHSH; CDR2 reads LQKENI.

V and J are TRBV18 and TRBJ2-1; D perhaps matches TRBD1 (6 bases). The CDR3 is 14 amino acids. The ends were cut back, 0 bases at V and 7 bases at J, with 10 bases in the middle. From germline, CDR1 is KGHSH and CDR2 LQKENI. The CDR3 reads CASSPPGARNEQFF. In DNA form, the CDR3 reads TGTGCCAGCTCACCACCGGGGGCGCGGAATGAGCAGTTCTTC.

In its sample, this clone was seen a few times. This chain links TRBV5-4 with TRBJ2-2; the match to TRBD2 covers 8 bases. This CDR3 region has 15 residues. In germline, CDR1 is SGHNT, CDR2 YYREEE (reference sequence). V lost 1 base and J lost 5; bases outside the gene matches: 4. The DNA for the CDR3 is TGTGCCAGCAGCTTGAAGATAGCGGGGACCGGGGAGCTGTTTTTT. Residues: CASSLKIAGTGELFF.

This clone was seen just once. Here the CDR3 reads CASSIVSDLRKLFF. The CDR3 DNA reads as TGTGCCAGTAGTATAGTATCTGATCTGAGAAAACTGTTTTTT. This sequence joins TRBV19 and TRBJ1-4; D call uncertain. The CDR3 loop spans 14 amino acids. Between the trimmed V and J ends, which lost 1 base and 10 bases, there was a span of 13 bases. CDR1 and CDR2 from the germline V gene are LNHDA and SQIVND (reference sequence). The whole variable domain, remainder taken from reference TRBV19 and TRBJ1-4, is DGGITQSPKYLFRKEGQNVTLSCEQNLNHDAMYWYRQDPGQGLRLIYYSQIVNDFQKGDIAEGYSVSREKKESFPLTVTSAQKNPTAFYLCASSIVSDLRKLFFGSGTQLSVL.

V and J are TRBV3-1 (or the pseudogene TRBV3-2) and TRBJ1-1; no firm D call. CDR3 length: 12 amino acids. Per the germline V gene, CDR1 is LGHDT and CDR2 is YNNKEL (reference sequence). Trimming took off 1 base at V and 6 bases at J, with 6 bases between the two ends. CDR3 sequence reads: CASSQVSAEAFF. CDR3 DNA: TGTGCCAGCAGCCAAGTATCCGCTGAAGCTTTCTTT.

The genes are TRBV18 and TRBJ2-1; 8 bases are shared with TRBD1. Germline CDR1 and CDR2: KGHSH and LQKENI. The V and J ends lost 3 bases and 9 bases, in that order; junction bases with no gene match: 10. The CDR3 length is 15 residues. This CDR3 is CASSPRGQGAGEQFF. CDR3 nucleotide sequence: TGTGCCAGCTCACCTAGAGGGCAGGGGGCTGGTGAGCAGTTCTTC.